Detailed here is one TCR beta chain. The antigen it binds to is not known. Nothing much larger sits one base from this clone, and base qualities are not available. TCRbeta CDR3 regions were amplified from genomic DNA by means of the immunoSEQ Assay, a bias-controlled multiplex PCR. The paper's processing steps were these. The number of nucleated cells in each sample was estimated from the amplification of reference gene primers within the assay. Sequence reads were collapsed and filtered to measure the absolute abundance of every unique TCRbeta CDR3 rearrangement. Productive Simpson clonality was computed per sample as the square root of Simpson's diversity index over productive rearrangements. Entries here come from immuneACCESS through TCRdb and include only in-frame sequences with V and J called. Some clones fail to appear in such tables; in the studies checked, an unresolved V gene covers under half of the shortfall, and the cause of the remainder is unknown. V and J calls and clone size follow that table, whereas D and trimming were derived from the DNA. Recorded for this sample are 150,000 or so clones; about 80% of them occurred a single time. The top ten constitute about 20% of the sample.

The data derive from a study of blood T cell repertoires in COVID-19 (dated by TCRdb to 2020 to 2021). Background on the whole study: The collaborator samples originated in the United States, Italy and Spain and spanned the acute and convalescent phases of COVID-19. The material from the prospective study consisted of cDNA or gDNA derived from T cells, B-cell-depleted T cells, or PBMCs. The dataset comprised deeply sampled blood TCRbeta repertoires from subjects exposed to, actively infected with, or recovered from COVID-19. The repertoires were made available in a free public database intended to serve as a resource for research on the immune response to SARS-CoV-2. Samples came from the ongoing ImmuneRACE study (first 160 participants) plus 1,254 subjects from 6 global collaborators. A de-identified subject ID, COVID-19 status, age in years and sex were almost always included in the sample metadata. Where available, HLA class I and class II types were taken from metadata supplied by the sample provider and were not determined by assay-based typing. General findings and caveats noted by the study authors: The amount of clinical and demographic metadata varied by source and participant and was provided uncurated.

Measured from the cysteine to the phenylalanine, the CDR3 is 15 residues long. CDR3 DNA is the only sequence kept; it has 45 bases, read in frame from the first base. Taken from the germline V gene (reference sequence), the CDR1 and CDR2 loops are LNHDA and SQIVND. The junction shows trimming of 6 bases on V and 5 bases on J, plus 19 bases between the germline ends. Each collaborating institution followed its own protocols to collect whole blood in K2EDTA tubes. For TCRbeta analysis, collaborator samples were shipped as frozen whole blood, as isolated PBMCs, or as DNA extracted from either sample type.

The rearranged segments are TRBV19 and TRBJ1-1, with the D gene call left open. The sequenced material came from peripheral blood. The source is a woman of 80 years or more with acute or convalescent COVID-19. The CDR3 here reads CASRRVYGERTEAFF. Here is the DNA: TGTGCCAGTAGGAGAGTATATGGAGAACGGACTGAAGCTTTCTTT.